The 31 T cell receptor beta chains reported below all come from one sample, sequenced in a study of blood T cell repertoires in COVID-19. Assay: immunoSEQ multiplex PCR; the TCRdb copy retains only in-frame clones and omits some. Seen here are some 30,000 clones, 70% to 85% observed once, and the top ten hold less than 15%. Source material: peripheral blood. The source is a human donor in a cohort sampled during active COVID-19.

The V and J genes are TRBV12-3 or TRBV12-4 and TRBJ2-7, with 11 bases matching TRBD1. J lost 5 bases, V lost 5 bases, and 2 bases had no gene match. The CDR3 runs to 13 residues. The CDR3: CASSRDRGDEQYF. The CDR3 DNA sequence: TGTGCCAGCAGTCGGGACAGGGGGGACGAGCAGTACTTC.

This clone has just one count. V and J are TRBV28 and TRBJ1-2; no reliable D call. The CDR3 consists of 13 residues. Trimming shortened V by 2 bases and J by 0 bases, and 4 bases separated the two germline ends. Germline CDR1 reads MDHEN; CDR2 reads SYDVKM. The CDR3: CASSLNTNYGYTF. The CDR3 nucleotides read TGTGCCAGCAGTTTAAACACTAACTATGGCTACACCTTC.

This chain uses TRBV3-1 (or the pseudogene TRBV3-2) with TRBJ2-2, with 11 bases that match TRBD2. V lost 0 bases and J lost 3; bases outside the gene matches: 6. CDR3 length equals 18 residues. From germline, CDR1 is LGHDT and CDR2 YNNKEL (reference sequence). CDR3 nucleotides: TGTGCCAGCAGCCAAGATCCGCTAGCGGGGGGCTACACCGGGGAGCTGTTTTTT. It translates to CASSQDPLAGGYTGELFF.

The CDR3 DNA reads TGTGCCAGTACCCTTGGTCGGGGTATCTCAGATACGCAGTATTTT. Its protein is CASTLGRGISDTQYF. The V and J genes are TRBV19 and TRBJ2-3; D might be TRBD2 (5 bases). Per the germline V gene, CDR1 is LNHDA and CDR2 is SQIVND (reference sequence). V lost 7 bases and J 4 bases, leaving 18 bases between the germline ends. The CDR3 extends over 15 amino acids. Looking up the rest from reference TRBV19 and TRBJ2-3 gives the full variable domain: DGGITQSPKYLFRKEGQNVTLSCEQNLNHDAMYWYRQDPGQGLRLIYYSQIVNDFQKGDIAEGYSVSREKKESFPLTVTSAQKNPTAFYLCASTLGRGISDTQYFGPGTRLTVL.

The chain links TRBV30 to TRBJ2-4; tentatively, D is TRBD2 (5 bases). Germline lookup yields CDR1 GTSNPN and CDR2 SVGIG (reference sequence). The CDR3 runs 11 residues. For the CDR3, the DNA is TGTGGAGGGAGAGCCAAAAACATTCAGTACTTC. It translates to CGGRAKNIQYF.

The J gene is TRBJ2-1, the V gene TRBV6-2 or TRBV6-3; 9 nucleotides line up with TRBD2. The CDR3 spans 15 residues. With 6 bases clipped from V and 7 bases from J, the junction kept 10 bases outside the gene matches. CDR1 is MNHEY, CDR2 SVGEGT, per germline. CDR3 sequence (DNA): TGTGCCAGCAGCCAGCCCGCGGGGGGGCCTAATGAGCAGTTCTTC. Its translation is CASSQPAGGPNEQFF.

The V gene is TRBV18, the J gene TRBJ2-2; 7 bases are shared with TRBD1. The CDR3 has 16 amino acids. Germline values: CDR1 KGHSH, CDR2 LQKENI. Germline trimming cut 1 base from V and 2 bases from J; bases unmatched to any gene: 4. The CDR3 DNA is TGTGCCAGCTCACCACAAAGACAGGGTAACACCGGGGAGCTGTTTTTT. Protein sequence: CASSPQRQGNTGELFF.

This clone was detected a few times. The chain employs TRBV7-3 and TRBJ2-7, with 11 nucleotides matching TRBD2. CDR1 is SGHTA, CDR2 FQGTGA, per germline. CDR3 length: 16 residues. J lost 4 bases, V lost 2 bases, and 7 bases had no gene match. CDR3: CASSLALAGGNYEQYF. DNA of the CDR3: TGTGCCAGCAGCTTAGCGCTAGCGGGGGGCAATTACGAGCAGTACTTC.

The J gene is TRBJ2-3, the V gene TRBV5-1; 11 bases line up with TRBD1. The CDR3 is 14 amino acids. Germline lookup yields CDR1 SGHRS and CDR2 YFSETQ. The V gene end was trimmed by 7 bases and the J gene end by 6 bases; junction bases not matched to a gene: 7. CDR3 DNA sequence: TGCGCCAGCTACCGGGACAGGGGGTCCGATACGCAGTATTTT. Encoded protein: CASYRDRGSDTQYF.

This chain links TRBV20-1 with TRBJ1-2; D is uncertain. This CDR3 region has 12 residues. V lost 3 bases to trimming and J lost 3 bases, with 8 bases between them. From germline, CDR1 is DFQATT and CDR2 SNEGSKA (reference sequence). CDR3 in amino acids: CSASLPYYGYTF. The CDR3 DNA is TGCAGTGCTAGTCTACCTTACTATGGCTACACCTTC.

The chain employs TRBV5-1 and TRBJ2-7, with TRBD2 identical over 7 bases. CDR1 and CDR2 (germline): SGHRS, YFSETQ. With V trimmed by 3 bases and J by 3 bases, 3 bases remained unmatched. The CDR3 extends over 13 amino acids. CDR3 loop: CASSSREGYEQYF. Here the CDR3 DNA reads TGCGCCAGCAGCTCAAGGGAGGGCTACGAGCAGTACTTC. The full variable domain, completed using reference TRBV5-1 and TRBJ2-7, is KAGVTQTPRYLIKTRGQQVTLSCSPISGHRSVSWYQQTPGQGLQFLFEYFSETQRNKGNFPGRFSGRQFSNSRSEMNVSTLELGDSALYLCASSSREGYEQYFGPGTRLTVT.

The chain joins TRBV7-2 to TRBJ1-5, with D possibly matching TRBD1 (5 bases). Trimming stripped 5 bases from V and 4 bases from J, with 12 bases between. This CDR3 has 14 amino acids. Germline V gene sequence: CDR1 SGHTA, CDR2 FQGNSA. CDR3 bases: TGTGCCAGCAGCGCAGGGAGGGCGAATCAGCCCCAGCATTTT. Its translation is CASSAGRANQPQHF. Supplemented by reference TRBV7-2 and TRBJ1-5, the full variable domain reads GAGVSQSPSNKVTEKGKDVELRCDPISGHTALYWYRQSLGQGLEFLIYFQGNSAPDKSGLPSDRFSAERTGGSVSTLTIQRTQQEDSAVYLCASSAGRANQPQHFGDGTRLSIL.

V is TRBV7-8 and J is TRBJ2-5; D is possibly TRBD2 (5 bases). Trimming stripped 2 bases from V and 7 bases from J, with 8 bases between. CDR3 size: 12 residues. In germline, CDR1 is SGHVS, CDR2 FQNEAQ. The CDR3 protein is CASSLSGWTQYF. CDR3 DNA sequence: TGTGCCAGCAGCTTATCGGGGTGGACCCAGTACTTC.

V and J are TRBV5-5 and TRBJ2-3, with D possibly TRBD1 on 5 matching bases. The CDR3 has 16 residues. Germline CDR1 is SGHKS and CDR2 is YYEKEE (reference sequence). The V end lost 3 bases, the J end lost 0 bases, and 14 bases lay between the germline ends. The DNA of the CDR3 is TGTGCCAGCAGCTCAGGGCCTCCCGCGAGCACAGATACGCAGTATTTT. Its protein is CASSSGPPASTDTQYF. The full variable domain, in which reference TRBV5-5 and TRBJ2-3 provide the parts outside the CDR3, is DAGVTQSPTHLIKTRGQQVTLRCSPISGHKSVSWYQQVLGQGPQFIFQYYEKEERGRGNFPDRFSARQFPNYSSELNVNALLLGDSALYLCASSSGPPASTDTQYFGPGTRLTVL.

The chain joins TRBV28 to TRBJ2-6; D is perhaps TRBD2 (5 bases). The germline CDR1 and CDR2 sequences are MDHEN and SYDVKM. The CDR3 has 15 residues. Trimming removed 2 bases from V and 2 bases from J, with 7 bases in between. The CDR3 coding sequence is TGTGCCAGCAGTTTAAGGAGGCCTGGGGCCAACGTCCTGACTTTC. Translated, it gives CASSLRRPGANVLTF.

The chain carries TRBV18 and TRBJ2-3; 8 nucleotides align to TRBD1. The CDR3 sequence is 17 residues long. The germline gives CDR1 KGHSH, CDR2 LQKENI. The V segment lost 0 bases and the J segment 4 bases; nucleotides outside the gene matches: 9. CDR3 bases: TGTGCCAGCTCACCACCCCGGACAGGGAATAGGGCAGATACGCAGTATTTT. This translates into CASSPPRTGNRADTQYF.

The rearrangement joins TRBV28 to TRBJ2-3; 9 nucleotides agree with TRBD1. J lost 3 bases, V lost 6 bases, and 4 bases had no gene match. Germline-derived CDR1 and CDR2 are MDHEN and SYDVKM. This CDR3 is built from 14 residues. The DNA of the CDR3 is TGTGCCAGCAGCGGGACAGGGAATACAGATACGCAGTATTTT. It is translated as CASSGTGNTDTQYF.

The rearrangement links TRBV5-4 to TRBJ2-7; possibly TRBD1 for D (5 bases). From germline, CDR1 is SGHNT and CDR2 YYREEE (reference sequence). The CDR3 consists of 16 residues. Trimming shortened V by 4 bases and J by 0 bases, and 17 bases separated the two germline ends. CDR3 in DNA: TGTGCCAGCAGCCCAGGTGGAAGCAGGGCCTCCTACGAGCAGTACTTC. Translated, it gives CASSPGGSRASYEQYF.

V usage is TRBV21-1 and J usage is TRBJ1-2; the D call of TRBD1 is as the table states it, not checked on the DNA. TRBV21-1 is a listed pseudogene. This CDR3 contains 13 residues. This chain's CDR3 is CASSKGQGRGYTF. For the CDR3, the DNA is TGTGCCAGCAGCAAAGGACAGGGTCGCGGCTACACCTTC.

Only one count was recorded for this clone. Written as DNA, the CDR3 is TGTGCCAGTAGCAGCGGGGGGGCCGGTAACGAGCAGTACTTC. Its protein is CASSSGGAGNEQYF. The J gene is TRBJ2-7, the V gene TRBV19, with TRBD2 identical over 10 bases. Germline values: CDR1 LNHDA, CDR2 SQIVND (reference sequence). The CDR3 has 14 amino acids. The trim removed 6 bases at V and 5 bases at J, leaving 7 bases unmatched.

This clone was seen only once. CDR3 region: CAWSVLGTVGGYTF. In DNA, the CDR3 is TGTGCCTGGAGTGTACTTGGGACAGTAGGAGGCTACACCTTC. This rearrangement joins TRBV30 to TRBJ1-2, with 7 bases identical to TRBD1. Germline CDR1 and CDR2: GTSNPN and SVGIG (reference sequence). CDR3 size: 14 residues. Germline trimming cut 0 bases from V and 8 bases from J; bases unmatched to any gene: 9.

The gene calls are TRBV7-9 and TRBJ2-3; 9 bases fit TRBD1. V shed 1 base, J shed 3 bases, and the junction held 5 bases outside the gene matches. Germline CDR1 SEHNR, CDR2 FQNEAQ (reference sequence). The CDR3 extends over 16 amino acids. CDR3 sequence reads: CASSLVGQGYTDTQYF. The CDR3 nucleotides are TGTGCCAGCAGCTTAGTTGGACAGGGGTATACAGATACGCAGTATTTT.

The chain recombines TRBV4-2 with TRBJ2-7; 9 nucleotides line up with TRBD1. The CDR3 length is 15 residues. The germline V gene has CDR1 LGHNA and CDR2 YNFKEQ. V was pared by 4 bases and J by 4 bases, with 8 bases of the junction left unmatched. CDR3 in DNA: TGTGCCAGCAGCCCGGGACAGGGTCGGGGTTACGAGCAGTACTTC. Protein sequence: CASSPGQGRGYEQYF.

This chain joins TRBV4-2 and TRBJ2-7; D perhaps matches TRBD1 (5 bases). The germline V gene has CDR1 LGHNA and CDR2 YNFKEQ. CDR3 length equals 15 residues. Trimming removed 0 bases from V and 4 bases from J, with 13 bases in between. In DNA, the CDR3 is TGTGCCAGCAGCCAAGACGCGTCAGGGAAGTACGAGCAGTACTTC. This encodes CASSQDASGKYEQYF.

The rearrangement joins TRBV4-2 to TRBJ2-7, with D possibly TRBD1 on 6 matching bases. CDR1 and CDR2 (germline): LGHNA, YNFKEQ. The CDR3 sequence is 15 residues long. V was cut by 3 bases and J by 2 bases, with 14 bases left in between. CDR3 DNA: TGTGCCAGCAGCCACCTCCCGGGACATACCTACGAGCAGTACTTC. Protein sequence: CASSHLPGHTYEQYF.

This chain uses TRBV21-1 with TRBJ1-1. TRBV21-1 is given as a pseudogene. The CDR3 contains 17 residues. The chain's CDR3 is CASSKDYTGRGNTEAFF. Here the CDR3 DNA reads TGTGCCAGCAGCAAAGATTATACCGGTCGTGGGAACACTGAAGCTTTCTTT.

Only one count was recorded for this clone. This rearrangement joins TRBV30 to TRBJ1-3; D gene unclear. The CDR3 has 14 amino acids. The germline gives CDR1 GTSNPN, CDR2 SVGIG (reference sequence). V lost 2 bases and J 1 base, leaving 9 bases between the germline ends. CDR3 sequence reads: CAWSRGSSGNTIYF. As DNA, the CDR3 is TGTGCCTGGAGTAGAGGGTCATCTGGAAACACCATATATTTT.

In DNA, the CDR3 is TGTGCCAGTAGTATGTTGGCCCGTCAGCCCCAGCATTTT. Protein: CASSMLARQPQHF. This chain uses TRBV19 with TRBJ1-5; no clear D. Germline V lookup: CDR1 LNHDA, CDR2 SQIVND (reference sequence). V was clipped by 3 bases and J by 6 bases, with 9 bases between them. This CDR3 region has 13 residues.

The V call is TRBV2, the J call TRBJ1-2; D ambiguous. This CDR3 comprises 13 residues. V was clipped by 3 bases and J by 3 bases, with 8 bases between them. Germline values: CDR1 SNHLY, CDR2 FYNNEI. CDR3 nucleotides: TGTGCCAGCAGTGAGATGACATACTATGGCTACACCTTC. Amino acids: CASSEMTYYGYTF.

The chain employs TRBV29-1 and TRBJ2-7; 7 nucleotides align to TRBD1. This CDR3 is 14 amino acids long. CDR1 is SQVTM, CDR2 ANQGSEA, per germline. The ends lost 6 bases at V and 4 bases at J; junction bases unmatched: 12. The CDR3 region is CSVTYKTGPYEQYF. As DNA, the CDR3 is TGCAGCGTCACCTATAAGACAGGGCCTTACGAGCAGTACTTC.

This chain links TRBV28 with TRBJ1-2; no clear D gene. There are 13 residues in the CDR3. Germline CDR1 and CDR2: MDHEN and SYDVKM. V was cut by 7 bases and J by 7 bases, with 16 bases left in between. The CDR3 region is CASTGFLLGGYTF. CDR3 bases: TGTGCCAGCACCGGGTTTCTCCTAGGTGGCTACACCTTC.